Listed below are T cell receptor beta chains from one sample, sequenced in a study of blood T cells in healthy people across ages. TCRdb fed the 5' RACE reads into MiXCR, producing one record per CDR3 protein. This table holds approximately 580,000 distinct CDR3 sequences, approximately 25% found once. The same sample was also used in a study of T cells of mothers and their children.

The sample consisted of blood. These receptor sequences come from a boy aged 5-17 years in good health. Both conserved end residues are part of each CDR3. A D gene is named only where the DNA matches it firmly. Rows give clone size only sometimes, using once, few, many, or a class for an expanded clone.

CDR3nt | CDR3aa | abundance | j_gene | d_gene | v_gene
TGTGCCAGCAGTTTAATGGGGGAACGCCGCACAGATACGCAGTATTTT | CASSLMGERRTDTQYF | once | TRBJ2-3 | NA | TRBV28
TGCAGTGCTAGACAGTACACTGAAGCTTTCTTT | CSARQYTEAFF | few | TRBJ1-1 | NA | TRBV20-1
TGTGCTAGCAGGTTTCCTCCGGGACCCAAGGGGGAGCAGTACTTC | CASRFPPGPKGEQYF | few | TRBJ2-7 | NA | TRBV7-7
TGTGCCAGCAGCAACCGACAGTACAATGAGCAGTTCTTC | CASSNRQYNEQFF | few | TRBJ2-1 | NA | TRBV7-9
TGCGCCAGCAGCCTGCGACTAGCGGGAGGGCCTGGTGTCTTGGATGAGCAGTTCTTC | CASSLRLAGGPGVLDEQFF | few | TRBJ2-1 | TRBD2 | TRBV5-1
TGTGCCAGCAGCTTACGGACTAGCCCCGGGACCCAGTACTTC | CASSLRTSPGTQYF | NA | TRBJ2-5 | TRBD2 | TRBV7-8
TGCAGTGCTACCCAGGGAGCACTTCAGCCCCAGCATTTT | CSATQGALQPQHF | few | TRBJ1-5 | NA | TRBV20-1
TGTGCCCTCACGCCCGGGACAGGGGGCGAAAAACTGTTTTTT | CALTPGTGGEKLFF | few | TRBJ1-4 | TRBD1 | TRBV10-3
TGTGCCAGCAGTTCGACAGGGTATATCTACGAGCAGTACTTC | CASSSTGYIYEQYF | few | TRBJ2-7 | TRBD1 | TRBV27
TGTGCCAGCAGTGGGGTGGGGCGGGGCGTTAGGAATACGCAGTATTTT | CASSGVGRGVRNTQYF | NA | TRBJ2-3 | NA | TRBV12-3/TRBV12-4
TGTGCCAGCAGCCAACAGGGGGGGTACGAGCAGTACTTC | CASSQQGGYEQYF | many | TRBJ2-7 | NA | TRBV7-9
TGTGCCAGCAGTTATGGCGCAGGCAATCAGCCCCAGCATTTT | CASSYGAGNQPQHF | few | TRBJ1-5 | NA | TRBV6-6
TGTGCCAGTAGAAGAGCGGGAGGGCCGGGGGAGCAGTACTTC | CASRRAGGPGEQYF | once | TRBJ2-7 | TRBD2 | TRBV19
TGCGCCAGCAGCTTGAGAGACAGCGGGGGCTACACCTTC | CASSLRDSGGYTF | NA | TRBJ1-2 | NA | TRBV5-1
TGTGCCAGCAGCGCACTGGGGGGCGAGCAGTTCTTC | CASSALGGEQFF | NA | TRBJ2-1 | NA | TRBV6-5
TGTGCCAGCAGCCCCCCGGGGGGGCCGTACAATGAGCAGTTCTTC | CASSPPGGPYNEQFF | NA | TRBJ2-1 | TRBD2 | TRBV7-9
TGCAGCGTAGACAGTAGCGGGAGTGGAGAGCAGTACTTC | CSVDSSGSGEQYF | few | TRBJ2-7 | TRBD2 | TRBV29-1
TGTGCCAGCACAAGGCCGAACACCGGGGAGCTGTTTTTT | CASTRPNTGELFF | many | TRBJ2-2 | NA | TRBV6-2/TRBV6-3
TGTGCCAGCAGCCATCGACGGGACACACGCATGAACACTGAAGCTTTCTTT | CASSHRRDTRMNTEAFF | NA | TRBJ1-1 | NA | TRBV3-1
TGTGCCAGCGGCCCAGCGGGGGACATTCAGTACTTC | CASGPAGDIQYF | NA | TRBJ2-4 | TRBD2 | TRBV6-1
TGTGCCAGCAGTTATTTGGGACTCGACGAGCAGTACTTC | CASSYLGLDEQYF | few | TRBJ2-7 | NA | TRBV6-6
TGTGCCAGCAGCGCCAGGGACAGGGAGGACGAGCAGTACTTC | CASSARDREDEQYF | few | TRBJ2-7 | TRBD1 | TRBV9
TGCGCCAGCAGCTTGGAGGTTGTCAATGAGCAGTTCTTC | CASSLEVVNEQFF | NA | TRBJ2-1 | NA | TRBV5-1
TGTGCCAGCTCACCGGAAAGCGGGAGGGCGATAAACATTCAGTACTTC | CASSPESGRAINIQYF | NA | TRBJ2-4 | TRBD2 | TRBV18
TGTGCCAGCAGTTACTCGACTAGCGGGAGGGGCGAGCAGTACTTC | CASSYSTSGRGEQYF | NA | TRBJ2-7 | TRBD2 | TRBV6-5
TGTGCCAGCTCATCAGACATCAATGAGCAGTTCTTC | CASSSDINEQFF | few | TRBJ2-1 | NA | TRBV18
TGTGCCAGCAGCCAAGTAACAGGCACAGGCTACGAGCAGTACTTC | CASSQVTGTGYEQYF | few | TRBJ2-7 | NA | TRBV4-2
TGCAGTGCTAGTTTGGGACTAGCGTACTACGAGCAGTACTTC | CSASLGLAYYEQYF | NA | TRBJ2-7 | TRBD2 | TRBV20-1
TGTGCCTGGAGTTTTGAGGGGGCTAGCAATCAGCCCCAGCATTTT | CAWSFEGASNQPQHF | few | TRBJ1-5 | TRBD1 | TRBV30
TGTGCCAGCAGTTACGGGCAGGCGGGTCGGGAGCCCCTCCACTTT | CASSYGQAGREPLHF | NA | TRBJ1-6 | NA | TRBV6-5
TGTGCCAGCAGCTCTGGGCGGCCTAGCGGGAGAACCCACTACGAGCAGTACTTC | CASSSGRPSGRTHYEQYF | many | TRBJ2-7 | TRBD2 | TRBV7-2
TGTGCCAGCAGCTTGACGGCCAGGGGGCTCAACGAGCAGTACTTC | CASSLTARGLNEQYF | few | TRBJ2-7 | TRBD1 | TRBV5-5
TGCGCCAGCAGCCAAGATTCCGGGCAGGGCCGAACCGAGCAGTACTTC | CASSQDSGQGRTEQYF | NA | TRBJ2-7 | NA | TRBV4-3
TGTGCCAGCAGCTTAACGGCCTTGGCGGGGGGGCCAGGCAATGAGCAGTTCTTC | CASSLTALAGGPGNEQFF | NA | TRBJ2-1 | TRBD2 | TRBV7-3
TGTGCCAGCTCACCACAGGACGGACAGGGAGAGGTGGAATATTTT | CASSPQDGQGEVEYF | NA | TRBJ2-3 | TRBD1 | TRBV18
TGTGCCAGCAGCCGAAGACCCTCATGGGGAGGTTTCGATGGCTACACCTTC | CASSRRPSWGGFDGYTF | NA | TRBJ1-2 | NA | TRBV7-6